This T cell receptor beta chain originates from a study of blood T cell repertoires in COVID-19. The protocol was immunoSEQ multiplex PCR, while the TCRdb copy is restricted to in-frame clones and leaves out a portion. The table lists tens of thousands of clones, around four fifths of them singletons. V lost 4 bases, J lost 3 bases, and 11 bases stayed unmatched. This CDR3 comprises 16 residues. The germline V gene has CDR1 SGHRS and CDR2 YFSETQ. V usage is TRBV5-1 and J usage is TRBJ2-3; 7 positions match TRBD2. The specimen sequenced was peripheral blood. The source of this sequence is a man between 65 and 85 years old with acute or convalescent COVID-19. The CDR3 DNA is TGCGCCAGCAGCCCCGGGGGTAGCGGGTTTACAGATACGCAGTATTTT. As protein: CASSPGGSGFTDTQYF.